Sequencing of this TCR beta chain was carried out in a study of graft-versus-host responses after intestinal transplantation. Study-wide results and limits: Recipient bone marrow held GvH clones, some seen earlier in ileum or blood.

Germline V lookup: CDR1 SGHDN, CDR2 FVKESK. The CDR3 is made up of 15 amino acids. V lost 5 bases to trimming and J lost 2 bases; unmatched junction nucleotides: 7. Method: immunoSEQ multiplex PCR; TCRdb's copy keeps in-frame clones and lacks some. The sample includes roughly 100,000 clones, 80% to 95% of them seen just once. With respect to this clone: The target antigen is unknown.

The receptor was isolated from a human donor who received an intestinal transplant. The V call is TRBV14, the J call TRBJ2-7, with 9 bases aligning to TRBD1. The sample in question was unstimulated CD8+ T cells sorted from spleen or lymph node cells, obtained before intestinal transplant. The CDR3 sequence is CASSFGQGFTYEQYF. The DNA for the CDR3 is TGTGCCAGCAGCTTCGGACAGGGGTTTACCTACGAGCAGTACTTC.